This record covers a single TCR beta chain. Its antigen is unidentified. The time point denotes: week 47, end of study. Doses comprised 300 ug of mutant IDH1 20-mer peptide each, plus topical imiquimod. Astrocytomas that were new, WHO grade 3 or 4, IDH1-mutant and ATRX-lost were present in the donors. The data belong to a study of a mutant IDH1 vaccine in newly diagnosed glioma. Whole-study context: The first vaccination came 4-6 weeks after radiotherapy alone, or with temozolomide cycles. The earlier regimen, radiotherapy, temozolomide, or both, was most often both.

Libraries were prepared by immunoSEQ multiplex PCR; TCRdb keeps only in-frame clonotypes and omits some of them. The sample holds about 56,000 clones; over 70% are singletons and the top ten take roughly 5.4%. Study-level results: Evidence of vaccine-induced immune responses was documented in approximately 93% of patients.

The ends lost 4 bases at V and 8 bases at J; junction bases unmatched: 4. Germline V gene lookup returns CDR1 SEHNR and CDR2 FQNEAQ (reference sequence). The CDR3 length is 13 residues. The TCR comes from a man between 50 and 59 years old with glioma. The gene calls are TRBV7-9 and TRBJ1-4; 7 positions agree with TRBD1. The sequencing used PBMCs, collected from a glioma patient whose treatment included an IDH1 peptide vaccine. As DNA, the CDR3 is TGTGCCAGCAGCTCTGGACAGGACGAAAAACTGTTTTTT. The encoded protein is CASSSGQDEKLFF.